These 21 T cell receptor beta chains were all obtained from the same sample, sequenced in a study of memory CD4+ T cells and cytomegalovirus serostatus. Only in-frame clones appear in the TCRdb table, and some are missing; sequencing was by immunoSEQ multiplex PCR. The table lists about 61,000 clones, 82% of them singletons. Single viable CD3+CD4+CD8-CD45RO+ cells were sorted as the memory CD4+ T cells. Sequenced input: memory CD4+ T cells from blood. All receptors derive from an adult in good health and CMV-seronegative.

V gene TRBV5-4 combines with J gene TRBJ2-7, with 7 bases fitting TRBD2. J lost 2 bases, V lost 2 bases, and 7 bases had no gene match. The CDR3 runs 15 residues. Germline loops: CDR1 SGHNT, CDR2 YYREEE (reference sequence). CDR3 sequence (DNA): TGTGCCAGCAGCTTTAGAGCGGGGACCACCTACGAGCAGTACTTC. Its translation is CASSFRAGTTYEQYF.

This clone has a single count. The J gene is TRBJ2-5, the V gene TRBV15; TRBD2 is a possible D gene (5 bases). This CDR3 is built from 13 residues. V dropped 9 bases and J dropped 7 bases, with 18 bases sitting between them. The V gene's germline CDR1 is LNHNV and CDR2 YYDKDF (reference sequence). The chain's CDR3 is CATSRRAAVTQYF. In DNA, the CDR3 is TGTGCCACGTCTAGGCGGGCAGCAGTGACCCAGTACTTC.

The chain links TRBV2 to TRBJ2-7, with 13 bases aligning to TRBD2. Losses at the gene ends were 7 bases for V and 1 base for J; bases not matched to a gene: 10. The germline CDR1 and CDR2 sequences are SNHLY and FYNNEI. The CDR3 length is 17 residues. The CDR3 reads CASMGRGLAGPSYEQYF. In nucleotides, the CDR3 is TGTGCCAGCATGGGCCGGGGACTAGCGGGGCCTTCCTACGAGCAGTACTTC.

The chain combines TRBV9 with TRBJ2-1, with 7 bases fitting TRBD2. The junction had 5 bases not matched to a gene; V was cut back by 0 bases and J by 5 bases. The CDR3 is made up of 15 amino acids. Germline-derived CDR1 and CDR2 are SGDLS and YYNGEE. The CDR3 loop is CASSVGPAGNNEQFF. Here the CDR3 DNA reads TGTGCCAGCAGCGTAGGTCCAGCGGGAAACAATGAGCAGTTCTTC.

The gene calls are TRBV7-3 and TRBJ1-1, with TRBD1 matching 7 bases. The germline V gene encodes CDR1 SGHTA and CDR2 FQGTGA. The CDR3 is 15 amino acids. V lost 3 bases, J lost 3 bases, and 7 bases stayed unmatched. In DNA form, the CDR3 reads TGTGCCAGCAGCTTGTCAGGAGACAGGGACACTGAAGCTTTCTTT. It is translated as CASSLSGDRDTEAFF.

CDR3 protein: CASSKREWTDTQYF. CDR3 DNA sequence: TGTGCCAGCAGTAAGCGGGAGTGGACAGATACGCAGTATTTT. This chain links TRBV28 with TRBJ2-3; 8 nucleotides match TRBD2. Germline V CDR1 and CDR2: MDHEN, SYDVKM. This CDR3 has 14 residues. Trimming cost V 5 bases and J 3 bases; bases outside gene matches: 4.

The chain recombines TRBV28 with TRBJ1-1; possible D gene TRBD1, 5 bases. Germline loops: CDR1 MDHEN, CDR2 SYDVKM. CDR3 length equals 15 residues. V shed 10 bases and J shed 3 bases, with 21 bases lying between them. The CDR3 nucleotides read TGTGCCACTAGGGTGGGGACCTCAAGGCACACTGAAGCTTTCTTT. This codes for CATRVGTSRHTEAFF.

J is TRBJ2-1 and V is TRBV5-1, with D possibly being TRBD2 (7 bases). Germline assignment: CDR1 SGHRS and CDR2 YFSETQ. V lost 4 bases and J 7 bases, leaving 15 bases between the germline ends. This CDR3 comprises 14 residues. The CDR3 nucleotides are TGCGCCAGCAGCGGTGGGAGGGGGAGAAATGAGCAGTTCTTC. This sequence encodes CASSGGRGRNEQFF. Full variable domain (rest looked up from reference TRBV5-1 and TRBJ2-1): KAGVTQTPRYLIKTRGQQVTLSCSPISGHRSVSWYQQTPGQGLQFLFEYFSETQRNKGNFPGRFSGRQFSNSRSEMNVSTLELGDSALYLCASSGGRGRNEQFFGPGTRLTVL.

V is TRBV30 and J is TRBJ2-1; D may be TRBD1 or TRBD2 (5 bases each). Germline CDR1 and CDR2: GTSNPN and SVGIG (reference sequence). Trimming left V 3 bases short and J 5 bases short, with 14 bases between. This CDR3 spans 14 amino acids. The CDR3: CAWSPGRSNNEQFF. In DNA form, the CDR3 reads TGTGCCTGGAGCCCGGGACGGTCAAACAATGAGCAGTTCTTC.

The V and J genes are TRBV28 and TRBJ1-2, with no clear D. The CDR3 length is 14 residues. The V gene's germline CDR1 is MDHEN and CDR2 SYDVKM. Trimming took 6 bases from V and 4 from J, leaving 15 bases between them. Written as DNA, the CDR3 is TGTGCCAGCAGGGAAGGAGGCGCAACCTATGGCTACACCTTC. The encoded protein is CASREGGATYGYTF.

The chain combines TRBV4-2 with TRBJ2-7; 12 bases are shared with TRBD2. The CDR3 covers 15 residues. The germline V gene encodes CDR1 LGHNA and CDR2 YNFKEQ. J was trimmed by 1 base and V by 6 bases; bases with no gene match: 4. The CDR3 reads CASSRTSGTSYEQYF. The CDR3, as DNA: TGTGCCAGCAGTCGGACTAGCGGGACGTCCTACGAGCAGTACTTC.

V and J are TRBV28 and TRBJ2-1, with D uncertain. This CDR3 comprises 15 residues. Germline loops: CDR1 MDHEN, CDR2 SYDVKM. Trimming removed 4 bases at V and 0 bases at J, with 10 bases between. This CDR3 is CASSSRVSSYNEQFF. CDR3 DNA sequence: TGTGCCAGCAGTTCCCGGGTGAGCTCCTACAATGAGCAGTTCTTC.

The rearrangement uses TRBV15 and TRBJ2-1; D tentatively reads TRBD1 or TRBD2 (5 bases each). Germline V gene data show CDR1 as LNHNV and CDR2 as YYDKDF (reference sequence). CDR3 length equals 17 residues. Trimming removed 0 bases from V and 5 bases from J, with 17 bases in between. The CDR3 region has the DNA TGTGCCACCAGCAGAGAAGCCCGAGGGGAAGGGGACAATGAGCAGTTCTTC. This sequence encodes CATSREARGEGDNEQFF.

This chain uses TRBV5-4 with TRBJ1-2; D gene unclear. This CDR3 is 15 amino acids long. The V gene lost 4 bases and the J gene lost 2 bases, with 15 bases spanning the gap. CDR1 is SGHNT and CDR2 is YYREEE in the germline V gene (reference sequence). For the CDR3, the DNA is TGTGCCAGCAGCCCGGCAGAAGGAGGCAACTATGGCTACACCTTC. This gives the protein CASSPAEGGNYGYTF.

This clone was picked up one time. The genes are TRBV10-3 and TRBJ2-3; either TRBD1 or TRBD2 may fit D (6 bases each). In germline, CDR1 is ENHRY, CDR2 SYGVKD. Between the trimmed V and J ends, which lost 6 bases and 8 bases, there was a span of 21 bases. CDR3 size: 15 residues. CDR3 coding DNA: TGTGCCATCAGACCGGGGACAAAGGAGGAGGGTACGCAGTATTTT. Its protein is CAIRPGTKEEGTQYF.

The chain recombines TRBV5-6 with TRBJ1-2; D is perhaps TRBD1 (5 bases). The CDR3 totals 15 residues. V was clipped by 4 bases and J by 8 bases, with 21 bases between them. From germline, CDR1 is SGHDT and CDR2 YYEEEE. CDR3 in amino acids: CASSPGPTPLRGYTF. The CDR3, as DNA: TGTGCCAGCAGCCCGGGACCGACTCCCTTAAGAGGCTACACCTTC. Complete variable domain (other parts from reference TRBV5-6 and TRBJ1-2): DAGVTQSPTHLIKTRGQQVTLRCSPKSGHDTVSWYQQALGQGPQFIFQYYEEEERQRGNFPDRFSGHQFPNYSSELNVNALLLGDSALYLCASSPGPTPLRGYTFGSGTRLTVV.

About this clone: Other DNA sequences in the same sample also yield this CDR3. This chain links TRBV6-1 with TRBJ1-1; 7 nucleotides agree with TRBD1. Per germline, CDR1 MNHNS and CDR2 SASEGT. The CDR3 spans 14 residues. J lost 5 bases, V lost 4 bases, and 7 bases had no gene match. The CDR3 spells CASSGQGVGTEAFF. The CDR3 DNA sequence: TGTGCCAGCAGTGGACAGGGTGTAGGGACTGAAGCTTTCTTT.

The chain carries TRBV19 and TRBJ1-5; possibly TRBD1 for D (6 bases). Germline CDR1 LNHDA, CDR2 SQIVND (reference sequence). The CDR3 runs 13 residues. V was clipped by 6 bases and J by 6 bases, with 12 bases between them. The CDR3 region is CASRGGRGQPQHF. The CDR3, as DNA: TGTGCCAGTAGAGGGGGGCGGGGTCAGCCCCAGCATTTT.

This chain uses TRBV19 with TRBJ1-4; a weak D match, TRBD1 (5 bases). In germline, CDR1 is LNHDA, CDR2 SQIVND (reference sequence). V gave up 5 bases and J gave up 8 bases, with 15 bases separating them. The CDR3 length is 14 residues. In DNA, the CDR3 is TGTGCCAGTAGTCACTCCGGAGGGGAGGAAAAACTGTTTTTT. Its translation: CASSHSGGEEKLFF.

The V gene is TRBV19, the J gene TRBJ2-1; D is ambiguous. V lost 5 bases, J lost 5 bases, and 10 bases lay in between. CDR1 LNHDA and CDR2 SQIVND come from the germline V gene (reference sequence). The CDR3 extends over 13 amino acids. CDR3: CASSSRLDNEQFF. CDR3 bases: TGTGCCAGTAGTTCCCGACTGGACAATGAGCAGTTCTTC.

This sequence joins TRBV11-2 and TRBJ1-1; no clear D. The germline CDR1 and CDR2 sequences are SGHAT and FQNNGV. Trimming cost V 5 bases and J 2 bases, with 6 bases left between them. The CDR3 loop spans 12 amino acids. CDR3 sequence reads: CASSLDNTEAFF. In DNA form, the CDR3 reads TGTGCCAGCAGCCTGGACAACACTGAAGCTTTCTTT.